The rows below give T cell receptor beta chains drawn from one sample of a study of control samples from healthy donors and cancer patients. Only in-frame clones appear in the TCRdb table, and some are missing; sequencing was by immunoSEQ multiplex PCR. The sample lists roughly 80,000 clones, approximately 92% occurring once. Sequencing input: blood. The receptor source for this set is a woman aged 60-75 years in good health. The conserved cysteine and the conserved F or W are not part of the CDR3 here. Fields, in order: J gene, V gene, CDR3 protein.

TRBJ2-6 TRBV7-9 ASSFRNSGANVLT
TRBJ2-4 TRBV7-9 ASSSLPRRPKNIQY
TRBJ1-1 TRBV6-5 ASSYSREIGNTEAF
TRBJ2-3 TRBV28 ASVAGGSTDTQY
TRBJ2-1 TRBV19 ASGGTGGRREQF
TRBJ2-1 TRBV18 ASTDRGREGEQF
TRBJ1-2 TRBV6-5 ASRPPQGRSDGYT
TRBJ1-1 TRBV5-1 ASSWGQGHTEAF
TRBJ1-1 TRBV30 AWSGGIHMNTEAF
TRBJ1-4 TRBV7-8 ASSLRVTGGSNSNEKLF
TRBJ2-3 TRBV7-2 ASSLVAASEDTQY
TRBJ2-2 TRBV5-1 ASSFTSGRSGELF
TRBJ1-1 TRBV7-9 ASSPRTGDTEAF
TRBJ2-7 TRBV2 ASRKIAGISYEQY
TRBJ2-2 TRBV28 ASSPASLDTGELF
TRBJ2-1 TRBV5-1 ASSDTGFYNEQF
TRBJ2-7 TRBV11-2 ASSLDRVRGYEQY
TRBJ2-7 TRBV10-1 ASSEGTSMDEQY
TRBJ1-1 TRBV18 ASSPGPAGLTEAF
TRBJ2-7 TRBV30 AWSVKVLEQY
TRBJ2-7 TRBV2 ASSPGTSGYEQY
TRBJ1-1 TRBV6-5 ASSYSDRFAATAF
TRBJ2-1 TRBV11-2 ASSLGPSRGNEQF
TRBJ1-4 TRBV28 ASTSQQGQLF
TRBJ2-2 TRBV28 ASSFSGVAVPGELF
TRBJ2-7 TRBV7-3 ASSLSKITPYEQY
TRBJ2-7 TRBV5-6 ASSSLAGGYEQY
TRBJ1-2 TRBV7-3 ASSWDRGRDGYT
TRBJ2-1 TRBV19 ASRTSGRLSYNEQF
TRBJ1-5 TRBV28 ASSFLSNQPQH
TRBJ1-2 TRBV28 ATGQGRTNYGYT
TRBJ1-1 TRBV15 ATSRRTERAF
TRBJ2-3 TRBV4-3 ASSRGSTDTQY
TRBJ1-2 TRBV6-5 ASGVLNYGYT
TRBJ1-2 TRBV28 ASSSHMGQGSYGYT
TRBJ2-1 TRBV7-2 ASSLGASGRAINEQF
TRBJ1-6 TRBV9 ASSAGRNYNSPLH
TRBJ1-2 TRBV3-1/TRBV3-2 ASSQDAGIGYT
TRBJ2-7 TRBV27 ASSLLFGSSYEQY
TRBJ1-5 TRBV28 ASSSGGSFYSNQPQH
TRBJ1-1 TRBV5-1 ASRPGTGGRAF
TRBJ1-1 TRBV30 AWTLGRAVTEAF
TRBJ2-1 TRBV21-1 ASSLGDEQF
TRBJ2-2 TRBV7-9 ASSNSYSGNGGELF
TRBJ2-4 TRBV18 ASSPRLAVSAKNIQY
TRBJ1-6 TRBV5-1 ASSLRGGSYNSPLH
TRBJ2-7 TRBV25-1 ASSDHYEQY
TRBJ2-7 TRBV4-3 ASSQGTGRYEQY
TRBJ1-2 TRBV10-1 ASSEDQGGVYGYT
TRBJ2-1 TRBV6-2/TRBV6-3 ASSYSVSSGGEQF
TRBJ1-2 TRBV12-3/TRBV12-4 ASESFMGNRYT
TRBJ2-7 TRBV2 ASSLKRGSGEQY
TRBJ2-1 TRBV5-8 ASSHKRDQYNEQF
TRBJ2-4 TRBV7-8 ASTLKGGSRSKNIQY
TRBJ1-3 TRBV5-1 ASSLAGPRSGNTIY